The TCR beta chain under discussion was sequenced for a study of T cell clonality in common variable immunodeficiency. Regarding the study as a whole: In common variable immunodeficiency, TCR beta chains reportedly carried fewer deletions and N-nucleotide insertions. Repertoire-complication correlations in CVID were limited by patient heterogeneity.

V lost 11 bases and J lost 0; bases outside the gene matches: 7. This CDR3 contains 14 residues. Looked up from germline, CDR1 is SGHTA and CDR2 is FQGNSA. Blood came from CVID subjects not ill and not taking immunomodulatory or immunosuppressive medication. This clone was seen a handful of times. As yet, its antigen is unknown. The sequence runs out 3 residues before the end of the CDR3; the remainder is reconstructed from the germline J gene. Repertoires were generated with immunoSEQ multiplex PCR, while TCRdb's copy carries only in-frame clones and drops some. This repertoire lists about 8,000 clones without singletons; over 20% sits in the top ten.

The material sequenced was peripheral blood mononuclear cells. The chain carries TRBV7-2 and TRBJ2-5; 9 nucleotides align to TRBD2. The TCR sequence derives from a human donor with common variable immunodeficiency. CDR3 bases read: TGTGCCCCCGGTTCTAGCGGGGACCAAGAGACC. Translation gives CAPGSSGDQET. The whole CDR3 sequence reads CAPGSSGDQETQYF.